Included here is one T cell receptor (beta chain) sequence, with context. Its antigen is not known. It was from around 18-30 mg of unsorted bulk tissue that RNA and DNA were co-extracted. Surgical resection was used to treat these primary liver carcinoma patients. Over 85% of the cells in every tumor sample were viable tumor cells. This entry belongs to a study of tumor-infiltrating lymphocytes in primary liver carcinoma. Overall study context: Samples returned roughly 3.5 to 7.5 million productive TCRbeta reads each. Read depth did not differ significantly between tissue types. Study observations and caveats: Just about 7-24% of leading clones were found in every one of five regions.

TCR beta cDNA came from approximately 540 ng total RNA, primed with a constant-region primer. Investigators got TCR beta libraries out of three nested multiplex PCR rounds, done with slightly modified ARM-PCR. Investigators reported that the first two PCR rounds, at 10 cycles each, used TRBV1-TRBV30 forward primers with a C-beta reverse primer. TCRdb re-analysed the multiplex PCR reads in MiXCR, keeping a single row per CDR3 protein. This sample carries roughly 120,000 distinct CDR3 sequences, 64% of them seen once, and the ten largest clones take approximately 8.9%. Trimming took off 1 base at V and 2 bases at J, with 11 bases between the two ends. Germline CDR1 GTSNPN, CDR2 SVGIG (reference sequence). The CDR3 extends over 15 amino acids.

This clonotype was obtained from a woman aged 60-75 years with primary liver carcinoma and hepatitis B virus infection. The specimen was liver tumor tissue from sampling region 3. As to subset: tumor region T3, left-lateral pole. V and J are TRBV30 and TRBJ2-2; D is perhaps TRBD1 (5 bases). The CDR3 DNA reads TGTGCCTGGAGTGCCATGGGGCTCAACACCGGGGAGCTGTTTTTT. Encoded protein: CAWSAMGLNTGELFF.